The present entry profiles one T cell receptor (beta chain) with its context. What it binds is not known. This entry belongs to a study of T cell repertoires in cytomegalovirus infection. Background on the study: CMV epitopes, recently identified HLA-C-restricted and well-studied HLA-B-restricted, were used. From public TCR beta signatures came an indication of both CMV infection and matching HLA type.

TCRdb processed the reads anew with MiXCR; each CDR3 protein has one entry. The sample includes 900,000 to 950,000 distinct CDR3 sequences, 31% of them seen just once. Sequencing was performed on cultured CD8+ T cells from PBMCs, taken from culture after CMV antigen stimulation. The origin of this receptor is a human donor in good health (CMV status not recorded). Some clones in this sample may be carry-over from other donors' samples.

CDR3 residues: CAISWAGGPYNEQFF. In nucleotides, the CDR3 is TGTGCCATCTCATGGGCGGGGGGCCCCTACAATGAGCAGTTCTTC. This rearrangement joins TRBV6-1 to TRBJ2-1, with TRBD2 identical over 8 bases. CDR1 is MNHNS and CDR2 is SASEGT in the germline V gene. The CDR3 length is 15 residues. J lost 2 bases, V lost 10 bases, and 10 bases had no gene match.